The source of this T cell receptor (beta chain) is a study of T cell changes during pregnancy in multiple sclerosis. V lost 4 bases and J lost 1, with 10 bases in between. Germline CDR1 GTSNPN, CDR2 SVGIG (reference sequence). CDR3 length equals 13 residues. Profiling relied on immunoSEQ multiplex PCR, and the TCRdb table lists in-frame clones only, not all of them. Among around 40,000 clones listed, around 91% were seen once. This receptor was obtained from a female donor with multiple sclerosis, enrolled in a pregnancy study. The sequencing used CD8+ T cells from peripheral blood mononuclear cells, collected in the second trimester of pregnancy. The rearrangement links TRBV30 to TRBJ1-1; D may be TRBD1 (6 bases). DNA for the CDR3: TGTGCCTGGAATGTACAGGGGAACACTGAAGCTTTCTTT. It translates to CAWNVQGNTEAFF.